This passage covers 26 T cell receptor beta chains from one sample sequenced in a study of blood T cell repertoires in COVID-19. The method was immunoSEQ multiplex PCR; TCRdb's version includes in-frame clones alone and lacks a portion of them. This sample carries 40,000 to 60,000 clones, 85% to 95% of them seen once, and the ten largest clones take 1%. The source material was peripheral blood. Receptor source: a man aged 60 to 75 with COVID-19, enrolled during active disease.

The CDR3 region is CASSFGPGPYEQYF. For the CDR3, the DNA is TGTGCCAGCAGCTTTGGGCCAGGGCCCTACGAGCAGTACTTC. The chain employs TRBV21-1 and TRBJ2-7; the tabulated D call, TRBD1, remains unverified against the DNA. TRBV21-1 is noted as a pseudogene. The CDR3 extends over 14 amino acids.

V is TRBV5-1 and J is TRBJ2-7; 10 positions agree with TRBD2. There are 14 residues in the CDR3. J was trimmed by 4 bases and V by 7 bases; bases with no gene match: 8. CDR1 and CDR2 (germline): SGHRS, YFSETQ. The CDR3, as DNA: TGCGCCAGCGCCGCCACTAGCGGGACTTACGAGCAGTACTTC. This gives the protein CASAATSGTYEQYF.

V usage is TRBV19 and J usage is TRBJ2-2; TRBD2 matches at 14 bases. From germline, CDR1 is LNHDA and CDR2 SQIVND (reference sequence). V shed 4 bases, J shed 3 bases, and the junction held 1 base outside the gene matches. The CDR3 is 16 residues long. CDR3 sequence reads: CASSRTSGGHTGELFF. In DNA, the CDR3 is TGTGCCAGTAGTAGGACTAGCGGGGGGCACACCGGGGAGCTGTTTTTT.

V is TRBV12-3 or TRBV12-4 and J is TRBJ1-6; D is undetermined. The CDR3 contains 12 residues. V was cut by 3 bases and J by 9 bases, with 6 bases left in between. The CDR3 here is CASSLAASPLHF. CDR3 in DNA: TGTGCCAGCAGTTTGGCCGCTTCACCCCTCCACTTT.

The CDR3 loop is CASSGGTAALNSPLHF. The CDR3 DNA follows: TGCGCCAGCAGCGGGGGGACAGCTGCCCTTAATTCACCCCTCCACTTT. The rearrangement uses TRBV5-1 and TRBJ1-6; 7 nucleotides align to TRBD1. Germline V gene lookup returns CDR1 SGHRS and CDR2 YFSETQ. The V segment lost 4 bases and the J segment 6 bases; nucleotides outside the gene matches: 10. CDR3 length equals 16 residues.

CDR3 in DNA: TGTGCCAGCAGCCAAGGAACAGGGGATATTAACAATCAGCCCCAGCATTTT. It specifies CASSQGTGDINNQPQHF. This chain connects TRBV3-1 (or the pseudogene TRBV3-2) to TRBJ1-5, with 7 bases that match TRBD1. Germline lookup yields CDR1 LGHDT and CDR2 YNNKEL (reference sequence). The CDR3 covers 17 residues. After removal of 1 base from V and 3 bases from J, the junction contained 9 bases not matched to a gene.

CDR3 DNA: TGCAGCGTTGGCGACGGAGGAGCTCAAGAGACCCAGTACTTC. Its protein is CSVGDGGAQETQYF. V and J are TRBV29-1 and TRBJ2-5; D is possibly TRBD2 (5 bases). The CDR3 contains 14 residues. Germline CDR1 SQVTM, CDR2 ANQGSEA. V was shortened by 4 bases and J by 2 bases, with 14 bases between the two germline ends. Full variable domain (remainder filled in from reference TRBV29-1 and TRBJ2-5): SAVISQKPSRDICQRGTSLTIQCQVDSQVTMMFWYRQQPGQSLTLIATANQGSEATYESGFVIDKFPISRPNLTFSTLTVSNMSPEDSSIYLCSVGDGGAQETQYFGPGTRLLVL.

The genes are TRBV5-5 and TRBJ1-5; unclear D gene. Looked up from germline, CDR1 is SGHKS and CDR2 is YYEKEE (reference sequence). The CDR3 contains 14 residues. Deletions cut 0 bases from V and 7 bases from J, with 11 bases between. CDR3: CASSLEAGSQPQHF. Here the CDR3 DNA reads TGTGCCAGCAGCTTGGAGGCAGGAAGCCAGCCCCAGCATTTT.

The chain couples TRBV30 to TRBJ2-1, with 9 bases identical to TRBD1. V lost 1 base to trimming and J lost 3 bases; unmatched junction nucleotides: 4. Germline V gene sequence: CDR1 GTSNPN, CDR2 SVGIG (reference sequence). The CDR3 has 15 amino acids. This chain's CDR3 is CAWSEGTGHYNEQFF. The DNA of the CDR3 is TGTGCCTGGAGTGAGGGGACAGGGCACTACAATGAGCAGTTCTTC.

The CDR3 sequence: CASSEVKNTGELFF. CDR3 DNA sequence: TGTGCCAGCAGTGAAGTTAAAAACACCGGGGAGCTGTTTTTT. J is TRBJ2-2 and V is TRBV2; no clear D gene. The CDR3 has 14 amino acids. Germline V gene data show CDR1 as SNHLY and CDR2 as FYNNEI. Trimming cost V 1 base and J 2 bases, with 5 bases left between them.

This rearrangement joins TRBV2 to TRBJ2-3; TRBD2 is a possible D gene (7 bases). CDR1 is SNHLY, CDR2 FYNNEI, per germline. The CDR3 runs 16 residues. V was cut by 1 base and J by 1 base, with 12 bases left in between. CDR3 region: CASSEDTGRGTDTQYF. In nucleotides, the CDR3 is TGTGCCAGCAGTGAAGATACAGGGAGGGGCACAGATACGCAGTATTTT. The full variable domain, rest sourced from reference TRBV2 and TRBJ2-3, is EPEVTQTPSHQVTQMGQEVILRCVPISNHLYFYWYRQILGQKVEFLVSFYNNEISEKSEIFDDQFSVERPDGSNFTLKIRSTKLEDSAMYFCASSEDTGRGTDTQYFGPGTRLTVL.

The V and J genes are TRBV5-1 and TRBJ1-4; 8 bases match TRBD1. This CDR3 has 15 residues. V was clipped by 4 bases and J by 11 bases; unmatched bases: 13. The V gene's germline CDR1 is SGHRS and CDR2 YFSETQ. The DNA of the CDR3 is TGCGCCAGCAGCGCCGGACAGGGCCGTATGGGGAAACTGTTTTTT. The encoded protein is CASSAGQGRMGKLFF.

This chain connects TRBV5-8 to TRBJ2-7, with D unclear. Germline V lookup: CDR1 SGHTS, CDR2 YDEGEE. V was shortened by 0 bases and J by 4 bases, with 20 bases between the two germline ends. This CDR3 spans 17 amino acids. The CDR3 region is CASSLVSGSSHRYEQYF. CDR3 in DNA: TGTGCCAGCAGCTTGGTTTCGGGTTCGTCCCACCGTTACGAGCAGTACTTC.

This clone was recorded once. The rearrangement links TRBV6-5 to TRBJ2-7, with D perhaps TRBD1 (7 bases). The length of the CDR3 is 15 residues. The V end was cut by 2 bases, the J end by 6 bases, with 17 bases between. Germline V CDR1 and CDR2: MNHEY, SVGAGI. The CDR3 region is CASSYGGTDLREQYF. The CDR3 nucleotides are TGTGCCAGCAGTTACGGAGGGACAGATCTTCGCGAGCAGTACTTC.

The V and J genes are TRBV5-4 and TRBJ2-1; 11 positions agree with TRBD2. The CDR3 is 17 amino acids. Unmatched junction bases numbered 10, after V lost 4 bases and J lost 4 bases. Germline V gives CDR1 SGHNT, CDR2 YYREEE (reference sequence). The CDR3 region has the DNA TGTGCCAGCAGCCCCTCACTAGCGGGAGTAGCGTACAATGAGCAGTTCTTC. This gives the protein CASSPSLAGVAYNEQFF. The variable domain in full, with the rest retrieved from reference TRBV5-4 and TRBJ2-1, is ETGVTQSPTHLIKTRGQQVTLRCSSQSGHNTVSWYQQALGQGPQFIFQYYREEENGRGNFPPRFSGLQFPNYSSELNVNALELDDSALYLCASSPSLAGVAYNEQFFGPGTRLTVL.

The CDR3, as DNA: TGTGCCAGCAGCCAAGCTGGACAGGGGCCTGAAGCTTTCTTT. This sequence encodes CASSQAGQGPEAFF. The rearrangement uses TRBV3-1 (or the pseudogene TRBV3-2) and TRBJ1-1, with TRBD1 identical over 9 bases. The CDR3 is 14 amino acids. Losses at the gene ends were 1 base for V and 6 bases for J; bases not matched to a gene: 3. Per germline, CDR1 LGHDT and CDR2 YNNKEL (reference sequence).

The V call is TRBV5-5, the J call TRBJ1-1, with 8 bases lining up with TRBD1. The CDR3 is made up of 15 amino acids. V trimming: 3 bases; J trimming: 0 bases; junction bases outside the gene matches: 4. CDR1 and CDR2 from the germline V gene are SGHKS and YYEKEE (reference sequence). The CDR3 coding sequence is TGTGCCAGCAGCTGGGAGGGACAGGTGAACACTGAAGCTTTCTTT. This encodes CASSWEGQVNTEAFF.

The rearrangement links TRBV5-1 to TRBJ2-1; D not resolved. Germline lookup yields CDR1 SGHRS and CDR2 YFSETQ. Deletions cut 6 bases from V and 4 bases from J, with 5 bases between. The CDR3 runs 11 residues. CDR3 nucleotides: TGCGCCAGCAACCAGTACAATGAGCAGTTCTTC. It is translated as CASNQYNEQFF.

This chain uses TRBV28 with TRBJ1-6; D gene ambiguous. Trimming took 7 bases from V and 7 from J, leaving 17 bases between them. The V gene's germline CDR1 is MDHEN and CDR2 SYDVKM. The CDR3 has 15 amino acids. CDR3 sequence reads: CASTPAGVDNSPLHF. CDR3 bases: TGTGCCAGCACCCCGGCCGGGGTAGACAATTCACCCCTCCACTTT.

The rearrangement joins TRBV5-4 to TRBJ2-1; TRBD2 is a possible D gene (6 bases). V was shortened by 0 bases and J by 2 bases, with 9 bases between the two germline ends. From germline, CDR1 is SGHNT and CDR2 YYREEE (reference sequence). The CDR3 has 15 residues. The CDR3 is CASSLALAAYNEQFF. The CDR3 DNA sequence: TGTGCCAGCAGCTTGGCACTAGCAGCCTACAATGAGCAGTTCTTC.

This rearrangement joins TRBV6-1 to TRBJ2-1, with TRBD2 identical over 7 bases. From germline, CDR1 is MNHNS and CDR2 SASEGT. The CDR3 loop spans 17 amino acids. V was pared by 3 bases and J by 3 bases, with 11 bases of the junction left unmatched. In DNA form, the CDR3 reads TGTGCCAGCAGTGATAATTCGTGGACTAGGGGCTACAATGAGCAGTTCTTC. Amino acids: CASSDNSWTRGYNEQFF.

This chain connects TRBV30 to TRBJ1-1; 8 bases line up with TRBD1. The CDR3 totals 14 residues. Germline CDR1 is GTSNPN and CDR2 is SVGIG (reference sequence). The trim removed 2 bases at V and 1 base at J, leaving 3 bases unmatched. DNA for the CDR3: TGTGCCTGGAGTCCCGGGACAGGGAACACTGAAGCTTTCTTT. It specifies CAWSPGTGNTEAFF. Combining the CDR3 with reference TRBV30 and TRBJ1-1 gives the whole variable domain SQTIHQWPATLVQPVGSPLSLECTVEGTSNPNLYWYRQAAGRGLQLLFYSVGIGQISSEVPQNLSASRPQDRQFILSSKKLLLSDSGFYLCAWSPGTGNTEAFFGQGTRLTVV.

The chain recombines TRBV13 with TRBJ2-1, with D possibly being TRBD2 (6 bases). Trimming pared 5 bases from V and 5 bases from J, leaving 13 bases between. CDR1 PRHDT and CDR2 FYEKMQ come from the germline V gene (reference sequence). The CDR3 is 14 residues long. CDR3 in amino acids: CASSDSGRNNEQFF. DNA for the CDR3: TGTGCCAGCAGCGACAGCGGGCGGAACAATGAGCAGTTCTTC. Supplemented by reference TRBV13 and TRBJ2-1, the full variable domain reads AAGVIQSPRHLIKEKRETATLKCYPIPRHDTVYWYQQGPGQDPQFLISFYEKMQSDKGSIPDRFSAQQFSDYHSELNMSSLELGDSALYFCASSDSGRNNEQFFGPGTRLTVL.

This chain joins TRBV24-1 and TRBJ2-5; 11 bases line up with TRBD1. V gave up 4 bases and J gave up 5 bases; unmatched junction bases: 5. This CDR3 contains 15 residues. CDR1 is KGHDR, CDR2 SFDVKD, per germline. This CDR3 is CATSEPDRGPETQYF. CDR3 DNA: TGTGCCACCAGTGAGCCGGACAGGGGGCCGGAGACCCAGTACTTC.

The J gene is TRBJ1-3, the V gene TRBV19; TRBD1 is a possible D gene (5 bases). This CDR3 region has 15 residues. V lost 4 bases, J lost 2 bases, and 12 bases lay in between. The germline V gene has CDR1 LNHDA and CDR2 SQIVND (reference sequence). CDR3 region: CASSRVAGTGNTIYF. CDR3 DNA: TGTGCCAGTAGTAGGGTGGCAGGGACTGGAAACACCATATATTTT. Full variable domain (missing parts from reference TRBV19 and TRBJ1-3): DGGITQSPKYLFRKEGQNVTLSCEQNLNHDAMYWYRQDPGQGLRLIYYSQIVNDFQKGDIAEGYSVSREKKESFPLTVTSAQKNPTAFYLCASSRVAGTGNTIYFGEGSWLTVV.

The chain couples TRBV28 to TRBJ1-6; 10 bases match TRBD1. The CDR3 runs 18 residues. Germline V gene lookup returns CDR1 MDHEN and CDR2 SYDVKM. Trimming removed 6 bases from V and 1 base from J; junction bases left unmatched: 9. CDR3 region: CASRLGQGIVSYNSPLHF. CDR3 nucleotides: TGTGCCAGCAGGTTGGGACAGGGGATAGTGTCCTATAATTCACCCCTCCACTTT. The whole variable domain, filled in from reference TRBV28 and TRBJ1-6, reads DVKVTQSSRYLVKRTGEKVFLECVQDMDHENMFWYRQDPGLGLRLIYFSYDVKMKEKGDIPEGYSVSREKKERFSLILESASTNQTSMYLCASRLGQGIVSYNSPLHFGNGTRLTVT.